The 30 T cell receptor beta chains below were found in one sample sequenced in a study of shared T cell receptors in the human thymus. TCRdb's copy holds only in-frame clones and misses some; the assay was immunoSEQ multiplex PCR. Seen here are about 660,000 clones, approximately 87% observed once, and the top ten hold just under 0.0095%. These data also formed part of another study, on human thymus T cells.

Sequences were obtained from thymocytes. Source of these receptors: a boy younger than two with a congenital heart defect.

This clone was seen just once. V gene TRBV28 combines with J gene TRBJ2-2; D is undetermined. This CDR3 has 11 amino acids. Trimming stripped 7 bases from V and 6 bases from J, with 6 bases between. Germline CDR1 is MDHEN and CDR2 is SYDVKM. DNA for the CDR3: TGTGCCAGCACCCTAGCCGGGGAGCTGTTTTTT. It codes for CASTLAGELFF.

The chain employs TRBV14 and TRBJ2-7, with TRBD1 identical over 7 bases. V was clipped by 1 base and J by 6 bases; unmatched bases: 6. Germline CDR1 SGHDN, CDR2 FVKESK. The CDR3 runs 14 residues. The CDR3 DNA is TGTGCCAGCAGCCAAGGACAGGGTCGGCCCGAGCAGTACTTC. This sequence encodes CASSQGQGRPEQYF.

This clone was detected a few times. This chain links TRBV7-9 with TRBJ1-6; D might be TRBD1 (6 bases). The CDR3 has 17 amino acids. The V gene's germline CDR1 is SEHNR and CDR2 FQNEAQ (reference sequence). With 1 base removed from V and 3 bases from J, the gap between germline ends came to 13 bases. The CDR3 is CASSLGFGTNYNSPLHF. CDR3 DNA: TGTGCCAGCAGCTTAGGCTTCGGGACAAACTATAATTCACCCCTCCACTTT.

CDR3 residues: CASRYSGFSPDTIYF. CDR3 nucleotides: TGTGCCAGCAGATATTCGGGATTTTCTCCGGACACCATATATTTT. This chain uses TRBV14 with TRBJ1-3; D is unclear. Germline V gene data show CDR1 as SGHDN and CDR2 as FVKESK. V lost 6 bases and J 8 bases, leaving 20 bases between the germline ends. The CDR3 length is 15 residues.

The gene calls are TRBV30 and TRBJ2-7, with 9 bases that match TRBD1. Germline CDR1 GTSNPN, CDR2 SVGIG (reference sequence). This CDR3 contains 12 residues. Germline trimming cut 8 bases from V and 1 base from J; bases unmatched to any gene: 3. CDR3 in amino acids: CATQGASYEQYF. The CDR3 DNA reads TGTGCCACACAGGGGGCATCCTACGAGCAGTACTTC.

The gene calls are TRBV11-2 and TRBJ2-7; 8 nucleotides align to TRBD1. V gave up 1 base and J gave up 5 bases; unmatched junction bases: 7. The CDR3 has 15 amino acids. CDR1 and CDR2 from the germline V gene are SGHAT and FQNNGV. The CDR3 here is CASSLGGQGNDEQYF. The CDR3 nucleotides read TGTGCCAGCAGCTTAGGAGGACAGGGTAACGACGAGCAGTACTTC. Combining the CDR3 with reference TRBV11-2 and TRBJ2-7 gives the whole variable domain EAGVAQSPRYKIIEKRQSVAFWCNPISGHATLYWYQQILGQGPKLLIQFQNNGVVDDSQLPKDRFSAERLKGVDSTLKIQPAKLEDSAVYLCASSLGGQGNDEQYFGPGTRLTVT.

V is TRBV5-6 and J is TRBJ2-7; D perhaps matches TRBD1 (6 bases). Germline V CDR1 and CDR2: SGHDT, YYEEEE. Trimming removed 2 bases from V and 6 bases from J, with 15 bases in between. This CDR3 spans 14 amino acids. The CDR3 DNA reads TGTGCCAGCAGCTTCCACCAGGGGCGCTGCGAGCAGTACTTC. This encodes CASSFHQGRCEQYF.

The rearrangement joins TRBV27 to TRBJ2-7; 8 nucleotides match TRBD1. This CDR3 spans 16 amino acids. From germline, CDR1 is MNHEY and CDR2 SMNVEV (reference sequence). V trimming: 6 bases; J trimming: 5 bases; junction bases outside the gene matches: 15. The CDR3 coding sequence is TGTGCCAGCAGGAAAGGACAGGGATCACCCGGGGACGAGCAGTACTTC. Translated, it gives CASRKGQGSPGDEQYF.

This sequence joins TRBV7-2 and TRBJ1-6; weak D call: TRBD1 (5 bases). The length of the CDR3 is 16 residues. The V and J ends lost 5 bases and 2 bases respectively, with 13 bases between them. Per germline, CDR1 SGHTA and CDR2 FQGNSA. CDR3 in amino acids: CASSPRQSTYNSPLHF. The CDR3 DNA reads as TGTGCCAGCAGCCCCAGACAGAGCACCTATAATTCACCCCTCCACTTT.

V usage is TRBV4-3 and J usage is TRBJ2-7; tentative D call: TRBD1 (6 bases). Germline CDR1 reads LGHNA; CDR2 reads YSLEER. The CDR3 has 17 residues. Between the trimmed V and J ends, which lost 4 bases and 0 bases, there was a span of 19 bases. The CDR3, as DNA: TGCGCCAGCAGCCGTGACGACAGGCCGGTTTCCTCCTACGAGCAGTACTTC. Translation gives CASSRDDRPVSSYEQYF.

This clone was counted once. This rearrangement joins TRBV19 to TRBJ2-3; TRBD2 aligns across 10 bases. V lost 2 bases and J lost 2; bases outside the gene matches: 7. The CDR3 spans 17 residues. Germline V gene data show CDR1 as LNHDA and CDR2 as SQIVND (reference sequence). DNA of the CDR3: TGTGCCAGTAGTATACGAAAACTAGCGGGATTCACAGATACGCAGTATTTT. Amino acids: CASSIRKLAGFTDTQYF.

This clone was detected a few times. The chain is built from TRBV6-6 and TRBJ2-7, with 9 bases that match TRBD1. The ends lost 2 bases at V and 5 bases at J; junction bases unmatched: 10. This CDR3 is built from 16 residues. CDR1 and CDR2 from the germline V gene are MNHNY and SVGAGI (reference sequence). CDR3: CASSYAPGTGKDEQYF. The CDR3, as DNA: TGTGCCAGCAGTTACGCGCCCGGGACAGGGAAAGACGAGCAGTACTTC.

The V gene is TRBV5-1, the J gene TRBJ1-1, with unresolved D. CDR1 SGHRS and CDR2 YFSETQ come from the germline V gene. The CDR3 extends over 13 amino acids. V gave up 7 bases and J gave up 1 base, with 11 bases separating them. The CDR3 bases are TGCGCCAGCGGATTGACACAGAACACTGAAGCTTTCTTT. Translation: CASGLTQNTEAFF. Variable domain in full (rest from reference TRBV5-1 and TRBJ1-1): KAGVTQTPRYLIKTRGQQVTLSCSPISGHRSVSWYQQTPGQGLQFLFEYFSETQRNKGNFPGRFSGRQFSNSRSEMNVSTLELGDSALYLCASGLTQNTEAFFGQGTRLTVV.

In DNA, the CDR3 is TGTGCCAGCAGATCTTACCTGAGCAAAAGATCTGAAGCTTTCTTT. Translating gives CASRSYLSKRSEAFF. This chain joins TRBV27 and TRBJ1-1; D is unresolved. The CDR3 length is 15 residues. With 6 bases removed from V and 6 bases from J, the gap between germline ends came to 20 bases. In germline, CDR1 is MNHEY, CDR2 SMNVEV (reference sequence).

This CDR3 is CASSRSGSLTYEQYF. The CDR3 nucleotides are TGTGCCAGCAGTCGAAGCGGGAGCCTAACCTACGAGCAGTACTTC. The chain is built from TRBV6-6 and TRBJ2-7; 8 positions match TRBD2. This CDR3 has 15 amino acids. Germline loops: CDR1 MNHNY, CDR2 SVGAGI (reference sequence). V gave up 5 bases and J gave up 2 bases; unmatched junction bases: 8.

The CDR3 reads CASSPRGLYNEQFF. The CDR3 DNA sequence: TGTGCCAGCAGTCCCCGGGGACTCTACAATGAGCAGTTCTTC. The chain is built from TRBV6-5 and TRBJ2-1, with a possible D match to TRBD2 (6 bases). The germline CDR1 and CDR2 sequences are MNHEY and SVGAGI. The CDR3 length is 14 residues. Trimming took off 5 bases at V and 3 bases at J, with 11 bases between the two ends.

The CDR3 spells CASSQAGNEQFF. The CDR3 DNA follows: TGCGCCAGCAGCCAAGCGGGCAATGAGCAGTTCTTC. The rearrangement joins TRBV4-3 to TRBJ2-1; D is ambiguous. The germline V gene has CDR1 LGHNA and CDR2 YSLEER. The CDR3 has 12 residues. Between the trimmed V and J ends, which lost 1 base and 6 bases, there was a span of 4 bases.

This chain joins TRBV5-6 and TRBJ1-1; 7 bases agree with TRBD1. Germline CDR1 is SGHDT and CDR2 is YYEEEE. The CDR3 runs 18 residues. V lost 1 base and J lost 1; bases outside the gene matches: 13. In DNA form, the CDR3 reads TGTGCCAGCAGCTTGAGGCCCCAGGGGGAAGATGCGAACACTGAAGCTTTCTTT. This codes for CASSLRPQGEDANTEAFF.

V is TRBV28 and J is TRBJ1-4, with TRBD1 matching over 9 bases. Germline values: CDR1 MDHEN, CDR2 SYDVKM. V was pared by 8 bases and J by 8 bases, with 6 bases of the junction left unmatched. The CDR3 runs to 13 residues. The CDR3 DNA is TGTGCCAGCGGGGACAGGGTCGGAGAAAAACTGTTTTTT. Translated: CASGDRVGEKLFF.

This clone has only one observation. The chain joins TRBV10-2 to TRBJ2-7, with 9 positions matching TRBD2. Germline trimming cut 4 bases from V and 7 bases from J; bases unmatched to any gene: 8. Germline values: CDR1 WSHSY, CDR2 SAAADI. The CDR3 totals 14 residues. The DNA of the CDR3 is TGCGCCAGCAGTGGGGCGGGGGGGCCTGAAGAGCAGTACTTC. Protein product: CASSGAGGPEEQYF.

V usage is TRBV2 and J usage is TRBJ2-3; TRBD1 matches 10 bases. The CDR3 totals 18 residues. CDR1 is SNHLY and CDR2 is FYNNEI in the germline V gene. The junction had 11 bases not matched to a gene; V was cut back by 4 bases and J by 1 base. The chain's CDR3 is CASSAMGTGEVGTDTQYF. CDR3 nucleotide sequence: TGTGCCAGCAGTGCCATGGGGACAGGGGAAGTAGGCACAGATACGCAGTATTTT.

The V call is TRBV5-6, the J call TRBJ1-2; 7 nucleotides agree with TRBD1. The CDR3 covers 13 residues. The junction had 6 bases not matched to a gene; V was cut back by 3 bases and J by 7 bases. Germline V gene sequence: CDR1 SGHDT, CDR2 YYEEEE. CDR3 sequence reads: CASSSHRGGGYTF. The CDR3 DNA is TGTGCCAGCAGCTCCCACAGGGGTGGTGGCTACACCTTC.

The chain combines TRBV9 with TRBJ2-7; 9 bases agree with TRBD1. The CDR3 is 17 amino acids. Germline values: CDR1 SGDLS, CDR2 YYNGEE. V shed 3 bases and J 5 bases; nucleotides not matched to a gene: 15. CDR3 loop: CASSAGDGTGYSDEQYF. CDR3 DNA: TGTGCCAGCAGCGCAGGCGACGGGACAGGGTATTCGGACGAGCAGTACTTC. Using reference TRBV9 and TRBJ2-7 for the parts outside the CDR3, the full variable domain is DSGVTQTPKHLITATGQRVTLRCSPRSGDLSVYWYQQSLDQGLQFLIQYYNGEERAKGNILERFSAQQFPDLHSELNLSSLELGDSALYFCASSAGDGTGYSDEQYFGPGTRLTVT.

This chain links TRBV5-1 with TRBJ2-2; 14 nucleotides agree with TRBD2. V was pared by 0 bases and J by 2 bases, with 3 bases of the junction left unmatched. Per germline, CDR1 SGHRS and CDR2 YFSETQ. The CDR3 is made up of 18 amino acids. CDR3 loop: CASSLGGTSGGNTGELFF. CDR3 DNA: TGCGCCAGCAGCTTGGGCGGGACTAGCGGGGGAAACACCGGGGAGCTGTTTTTT. Based on the CDR3 plus reference TRBV5-1 and TRBJ2-2, the full variable domain is KAGVTQTPRYLIKTRGQQVTLSCSPISGHRSVSWYQQTPGQGLQFLFEYFSETQRNKGNFPGRFSGRQFSNSRSEMNVSTLELGDSALYLCASSLGGTSGGNTGELFFGEGSRLTVL.

This chain joins TRBV19 and TRBJ2-2; tentatively, D is TRBD2 (5 bases). Germline CDR1 and CDR2: LNHDA and SQIVND (reference sequence). The CDR3 length is 15 residues. Deletions cut 5 bases from V and 1 base from J, with 11 bases between. Here the CDR3 DNA reads TGTGCCAGTAGTTGGGTAGCGTTGAACACCGGGGAGCTGTTTTTT. This translates into CASSWVALNTGELFF.

V and J are TRBV29-1 and TRBJ2-1; 9 bases align to TRBD2. This CDR3 is 17 amino acids long. Germline trimming cut 1 base from V and 8 bases from J; bases unmatched to any gene: 15. Germline values: CDR1 SQVTM, CDR2 ANQGSEA. The CDR3 protein is CSVEVRMTSGAWDEQFF. The DNA for the CDR3 is TGCAGCGTTGAAGTCAGGATGACTAGCGGAGCATGGGATGAGCAGTTCTTC.

In its sample, this clone was seen once. J is TRBJ1-5 and V is TRBV6-4; the match to TRBD1 covers 10 bases. This CDR3 spans 20 amino acids. V lost 0 bases to trimming and J lost 1 base; unmatched junction nucleotides: 12. The germline V gene has CDR1 MRHNA and CDR2 SNTAGT. As DNA, the CDR3 is TGTGCCAGCAGTGACTCGCTGGGGGACAGGGGAGGGAACAGCAATCAGCCCCAGCATTTT. This encodes CASSDSLGDRGGNSNQPQHF.

The chain couples TRBV20-1 to TRBJ1-1; D is ambiguous. Trimming removed 8 bases from V and 7 bases from J, with 11 bases in between. This CDR3 spans 10 amino acids. The germline CDR1 and CDR2 sequences are DFQATT and SNEGSKA (reference sequence). The CDR3 here is CSPFRDEAFF. Here the CDR3 DNA reads TGCAGTCCATTTCGGGATGAAGCTTTCTTT.

This clone was detected once. The rearrangement links TRBV29-1 to TRBJ2-7, with TRBD2 identical over 7 bases. Germline V gives CDR1 SQVTM, CDR2 ANQGSEA. V shed 4 bases, J shed 3 bases, and the junction held 6 bases outside the gene matches. This CDR3 comprises 13 residues. The CDR3 DNA follows: TGCAGCGTTGCCGGGAGGCCTCACTACGAGCAGTACTTC. Its protein is CSVAGRPHYEQYF.

V is TRBV28 and J is TRBJ1-5; D possibly corresponds to TRBD1 (5 bases). Trimming took 5 bases from V and 6 from J, leaving 17 bases between them. From germline, CDR1 is MDHEN and CDR2 SYDVKM. CDR3 size: 15 residues. CDR3 residues: CASSPFRDEGQPQHF. The CDR3 coding sequence is TGTGCCAGCAGTCCCTTCAGGGATGAAGGTCAGCCCCAGCATTTT.